This T cell receptor (beta chain) was identified in a study of CD8+ T cells in alopecia areata. Overall study results and limits: Expanded CD8+ clones among the top 100, and scalp clonality, were significantly decreased by tofacitinib.

A note on this clone: Its antigen is unknown.

Treatment here: oral pan-JAK inhibitor, 5-10 mg twice daily. RNA was isolated and reverse transcribed to cDNA, the sequencing template. Here immunoSEQ multiplex PCR was the method, and the copy in TCRdb shows in-frame clones only, minus some. The table has roughly 120,000 clones, around 58% seen once. The CDR3 totals 13 residues. Trimming shortened V by 0 bases and J by 8 bases, and 9 bases separated the two germline ends. From germline, CDR1 is SGDLS and CDR2 YYNGEE. The specimen comprised CD8+ T cells sorted from blood, sampled at week 4, from a patient treated with tofacitinib. The J gene is TRBJ2-1, the V gene TRBV9; D may match TRBD1 or TRBD2 (6 bases each). The sequence was obtained from a human donor with alopecia areata. CDR3: CASSVDGGHEQFF. The CDR3 DNA sequence: TGTGCCAGCAGCGTAGACGGGGGCCATGAGCAGTTCTTC.